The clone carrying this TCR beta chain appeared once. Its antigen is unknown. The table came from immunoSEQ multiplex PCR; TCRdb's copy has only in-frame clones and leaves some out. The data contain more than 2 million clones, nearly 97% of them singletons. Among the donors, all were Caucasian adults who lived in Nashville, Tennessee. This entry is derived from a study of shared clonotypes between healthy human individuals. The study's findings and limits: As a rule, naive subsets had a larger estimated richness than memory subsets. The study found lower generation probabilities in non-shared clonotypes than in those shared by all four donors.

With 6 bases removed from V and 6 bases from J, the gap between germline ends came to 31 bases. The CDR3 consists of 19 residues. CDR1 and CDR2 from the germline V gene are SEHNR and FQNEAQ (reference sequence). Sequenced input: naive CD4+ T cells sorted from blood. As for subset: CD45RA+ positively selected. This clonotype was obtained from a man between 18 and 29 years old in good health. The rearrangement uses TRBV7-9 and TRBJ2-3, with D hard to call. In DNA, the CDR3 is TGTGCCAGCAGTTTTAGTCTCCTTAGGACGCGCGTATTAACTGATACGCAGTATTTT. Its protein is CASSFSLLRTRVLTDTQYF.